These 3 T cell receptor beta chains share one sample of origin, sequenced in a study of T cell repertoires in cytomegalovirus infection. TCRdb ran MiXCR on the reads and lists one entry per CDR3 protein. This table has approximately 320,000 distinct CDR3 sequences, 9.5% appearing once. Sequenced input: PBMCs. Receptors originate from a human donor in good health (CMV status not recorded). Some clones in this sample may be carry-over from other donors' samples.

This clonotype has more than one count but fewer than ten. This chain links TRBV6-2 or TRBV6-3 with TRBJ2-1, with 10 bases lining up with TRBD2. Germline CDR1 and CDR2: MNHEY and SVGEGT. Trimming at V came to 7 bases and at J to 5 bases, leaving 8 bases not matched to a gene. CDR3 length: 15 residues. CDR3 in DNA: TGTGCCAGCATTCATTGGAGCGGGGGGGACAATGAGCAGTTCTTC. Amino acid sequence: CASIHWSGGDNEQFF.

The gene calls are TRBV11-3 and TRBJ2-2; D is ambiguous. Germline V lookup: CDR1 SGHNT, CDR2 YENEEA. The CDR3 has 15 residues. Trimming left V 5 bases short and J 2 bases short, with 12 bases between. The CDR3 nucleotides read TGTGCCAGCAGCGAATCGGACGTTAACACCGGGGAGCTGTTTTTT. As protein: CASSESDVNTGELFF.

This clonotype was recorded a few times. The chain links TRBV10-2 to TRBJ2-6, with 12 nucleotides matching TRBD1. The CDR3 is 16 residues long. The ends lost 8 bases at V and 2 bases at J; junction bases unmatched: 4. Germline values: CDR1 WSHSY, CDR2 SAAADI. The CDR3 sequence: CASAGQGAAGANVLTF. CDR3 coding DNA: TGCGCCAGCGCGGGACAGGGGGCTGCTGGGGCCAACGTCCTGACTTTC.